This T cell receptor (beta chain) was documented in a study of regulatory T cells in long-lasting Graves disease. Study-level background: Recently diagnosed Graves' patients had received antithyroid drugs for under 3 months.

Arm-PCR with iRepertoire HTBI primers amplified the CDR3 regions for these TCR beta libraries. TCRdb itself ran the multiplex PCR reads through MiXCR, one entry per CDR3 protein. The sample records about 530,000 distinct CDR3 sequences, 15% to 20% being singletons. Time point of the sample: newly diagnosed GD, antithyroid drugs for less than 3 months. PBMC-extracted RNA yielded the TCR library. Criteria from the American Thyroid Association guidelines were applied to diagnose Graves' disease. Peripheral blood, 7 to 10 milliliters per patient, was collected in EDTA tubes. This clonotype has at least ten counts. The same data also contributed to another study, on T cells in Graves' hyperthyroidism and ophthalmopathy. This second study notes: First-round RT-PCR of the TCR CDR3 relied on the HTBI primer set.

The TCR originated in a woman aged 40-60 years with Graves disease. The sequenced sample was peripheral blood mononuclear cells (PBMCs), obtained at new diagnosis, from a patient treated with antithyroid drugs.

As DNA, the CDR3 is TGTGCCAGCTCACCGGGCGAGACGAGATACACTGAAGCTTTCTTT. Encoded protein: CASSPGETRYTEAFF. The rearrangement joins TRBV18 to TRBJ1-1; D is unclear. The CDR3 runs to 15 residues. V lost 3 bases to trimming and J lost 3 bases, with 14 bases between them. CDR1 KGHSH and CDR2 LQKENI come from the germline V gene.